This T cell receptor (beta chain) was retrieved from a study of shared clonotypes between healthy human individuals. Samples underwent the assay at deep level. Some clones are missing from TCRdb's copy, which holds only in-frame ones; the method was immunoSEQ multiplex PCR. The data hold hundreds of thousands of clones, with around 96% observed a single time. The length of the CDR3 is 15 residues. Trimming took 2 bases from V and 1 from J, leaving 11 bases between them. Looked up from germline, CDR1 is MDHEN and CDR2 is SYDVKM. Naive CD8 cells, CD45RO-negative and positively selected for CCR7, excluded terminally differentiated effector memory CD45RA+ cells.

This clonotype was sampled from a woman in her thirties in good health. The sequenced sample was naive CD8+ T cells sorted from blood. The chain links TRBV28 to TRBJ1-2; D gene uncertain. CDR3 in DNA: TGTGCCAGCAGTTTAGCAGTTGCCCTTAACTATGGCTACACCTTC. It translates to CASSLAVALNYGYTF.